This TCR beta chain was sequenced in a study of beta chain features in type 1 diabetes. Study at large: All samples combined gave roughly 100,000,000 sorted cells for examination.

This CDR3 comprises 14 residues. The germline gives CDR1 SQVTM, CDR2 ANQGSEA. The V end was cut by 6 bases, the J end by 0 bases, with 12 bases between. Study results and caveats: Naive, central memory and regulatory TCRB repertoires appeared more similar among patients than healthy donors. Moderate yet significant TCRB CDR3 shortening was seen in Type 1 diabetes patients in all four CD4+ subsets.

This clone was detected a few times. Its antigen is not identified. The isolated RNA, all of it, was reverse transcribed, so expressed TCRB transcripts were what got sequenced. Deep immunoSEQ sequencing covered naive, central memory and regulatory T cell samples. Profiling relied on immunoSEQ multiplex PCR, and the TCRdb table lists in-frame clones only, not all of them. The sample includes about 230,000 clones, 16% of them seen just once. The TCR was taken from a man aged 25 to 45 with type 1 diabetes. The V call is TRBV29-1, the J call TRBJ1-5; tentatively, D is TRBD1 (6 bases). Sequenced input: naive CD4+ T cells from blood. CDR3 region: CSVAGQYSNQPQHF. DNA of the CDR3: TGCAGCGTAGCTGGACAGTATAGCAATCAGCCCCAGCATTTT.